The rows below give T cell receptor beta chains drawn from one sample of a study of T cell responses to AZD1222 COVID-19 vaccine. The repertoire was sequenced with immunoSEQ multiplex PCR; TCRdb's copy has only in-frame clones and lacks some. The table includes 100,000 to 150,000 clones, about 88% detected once. This sample comprised peripheral blood, obtained on day 0 of AZD1222 vaccination. These receptors came from an adult in good health. CDR3s include the opening cysteine and the closing phenylalanine or tryptophan. A D gene is named only where the DNA matches it firmly. Clone size is shown for a subset of rows, as once, few, many or a class of expanded clone.

>TRBJ2-2|TRBV7-3|-|TRBD2
TGTGCCAGCAGCTGGACTAGCGGGGGCGTTACCGGGGAGCTGTTTTTT
CASSWTSGGVTGELFF
>TRBJ2-1|TRBV18|-|-
TGTGCCAGCTCACCAGGGCCGTTGGACTACAATGAGCAGTTCTTC
CASSPGPLDYNEQFF
>TRBJ1-2|TRBV6-5|-|-
TGTGCCAGCAGTTACGGCAGGGGTTATGGCTACACCTTC
CASSYGRGYGYTF
>TRBJ2-5|TRBV19|-|-
TGTGCCAGTAGTATCCTAGGGGCGGGACGGGAGACCCAGTACTTC
CASSILGAGRETQYF
>TRBJ1-5|TRBV27|-|-
TGTGCCAGCAGTTTACAGGGGCCTCAGCCCCAGCATTTT
CASSLQGPQPQHF
>TRBJ1-2|TRBV6-4|-|-
TGTGCCAGCAGTGACTCGTTCAAGGGCAGCATCTATGGCTACACCTTC
CASSDSFKGSIYGYTF
>TRBJ2-7|TRBV6-6|-|TRBD1
TGTGCCAGCAGTGGGCGTGGGACAGGGCTCAACGAGCAGTACTTC
CASSGRGTGLNEQYF
>TRBJ1-6|TRBV14|-|TRBD1
TGTGCCAGCAGGATGCAGGGGGCCTATAATTCACCCCTCCACTTT
CASRMQGAYNSPLHF
>TRBJ1-2|TRBV18|-|-
TGTGCCAGCTCACCGGGACGCAAACCGAGTTATGGCTACACCTTC
CASSPGRKPSYGYTF
>TRBJ2-7|TRBV9|-|TRBD1
TGTGCCAGCAGCGTGGGACAGGGGAATTTTTACGAGCAGTACTTC
CASSVGQGNFYEQYF
>TRBJ1-2|TRBV7-2|-|-
TGTGCCAGCAGCTTACGAAGCGGACACCCGGTCTTC
CASSLRSGHPVF
>TRBJ1-5|TRBV30|-|-
TGTGCCTGGAGTGTACGTTCCGGGGACGCCCAGCATTTT
CAWSVRSGDAQHF
>TRBJ1-2|TRBV5-1|few|-
TGCGCCAGCAGCTTGGATACTGGCTATGGCTACACCTTC
CASSLDTGYGYTF
>TRBJ2-1|TRBV3-1/TRBV3-2|-|TRBD2
TGTGCCAGCAGCCGAGATATGGGACTAGCGGGAGGACCCCATGGGCAGTTCTTC
CASSRDMGLAGGPHGQFF
>TRBJ1-5|TRBV19|-|-
TGTGCCAGTAGTTATCGGGGGGACTTCGGCAATCAGCCCCAGCATTTT
CASSYRGDFGNQPQHF
>TRBJ1-2|TRBV2|-|-
TGTGCCAGCAGTTCGGGACCGGACTATGGCTACACCTTC
CASSSGPDYGYTF
>TRBJ1-6|TRBV12-3/TRBV12-4|-|-
TGTGCCAGCACGGTCCGACAGAATTCACCCCTCCACTTT
CASTVRQNSPLHF
>TRBJ1-1|TRBV19|-|-
TGTGCCAGTAGTCACGTCAGAGACTCTGCTGAAGCTTTCTTT
CASSHVRDSAEAFF
>TRBJ2-2|TRBV5-1|-|-
TGCGCCAGCAGCCTAACCGGGACCCCCAAAAGTGACACCGGGGAGCTGTTTTTT
CASSLTGTPKSDTGELFF
>TRBJ2-7|TRBV12-3/TRBV12-4|-|-
TGTGCCAGCAGTTTAGGCCACGAGCAGTACTTC
CASSLGHEQYF
>TRBJ2-2|TRBV3-1/TRBV3-2|-|TRBD2
TGTGCCAGCAGCCTCGGGGGGGCGAGAACCGGGGAGCTGTTTTTT
CASSLGGARTGELFF
>TRBJ1-1|TRBV27|-|-
TGTGCCAGCAGTCCAAAACAGATCTGGGACACTGAAGCTTTCTTT
CASSPKQIWDTEAFF
>TRBJ1-2|TRBV6-5|-|-
TGTGCCAGCAGTTACGGTGACATCAGGGACTATGGCTACACCTTC
CASSYGDIRDYGYTF
>TRBJ2-3|TRBV7-2|once|-
TGTGCCAGCAGCTCCCCCGAGTGGCGGGCAGATACGCAGTATTTT
CASSSPEWRADTQYF
>TRBJ2-1|TRBV2|-|TRBD2
TGTGCCAGCACCGGGACTAGCTCGTACAATGAGCAGTTCTTC
CASTGTSSYNEQFF
>TRBJ2-3|TRBV7-9|-|-
TGTGCCAGCAGCTTACCCCTCCTCACAGATACGCAGTATTTT
CASSLPLLTDTQYF
>TRBJ1-2|TRBV6-5|-|-
TGTGCCAGCAGTTACTCAGGACAGAACTATGGCTACACCTTC
CASSYSGQNYGYTF
>TRBJ1-5|TRBV24-1|once|TRBD1
TGTGCCACCAGTGGGACAGGGGCTAATCAGCCCCAGCATTTT
CATSGTGANQPQHF
>TRBJ2-2|TRBV10-3|few|-
TGTGCCACCAGGGGCTCGACCGGGGAGCTGTTTTTT
CATRGSTGELFF
>TRBJ2-1|TRBV7-9|-|-
TGTGCCAGCAGCTGGGGGGACAGCTTATGGGAGTTCTTC
CASSWGDSLWEFF
>TRBJ1-1|TRBV7-2|-|TRBD1
TGTGCCAGCAGCAACAGGGGGAACACTGAAGCTTTCTTT
CASSNRGNTEAFF
>TRBJ2-3|TRBV6-4|many|TRBD2
TGTGCCAGCAGACTAGCGGGGGACACAGATACGCAGTATTTT
CASRLAGDTDTQYF
>TRBJ1-5|TRBV6-2/TRBV6-3|-|TRBD1
TGTGCCAGCAGTCTACGGGGACAGTCGGTAGGTCAGCCCCAGCATTTT
CASSLRGQSVGQPQHF
>TRBJ2-1|TRBV11-1|-|TRBD1
TGTGCCAGCAGCTTAGGGGGACAGGGTCTGTGGAATGAGCAGTTCTTC
CASSLGGQGLWNEQFF
>TRBJ1-1|TRBV9|-|-
TGTGCCAGCAGCGTAGTAGCTAGGGCTGAAGCTTTCTTT
CASSVVARAEAFF
>TRBJ1-1|TRBV15|-|-
TGTGCCACCAGCAGAGATCTTTGGGGAGTGAACACTGAAGCTTTCTTT
CATSRDLWGVNTEAFF